This TCR beta chain originates from a study of T cells in Graves' hyperthyroidism and ophthalmopathy. This clonotype was seen a few times. Amplification of TCR beta CDR3 regions used RNA as the template. An initial round of RT-PCR targeting the TCR CDR3 relied on the HTBI primer set. TCRdb fed the multiplex PCR reads into MiXCR, producing one record per CDR3 protein. The sample carries approximately 560,000 distinct CDR3 sequences, about a sixth recorded once. V lost 4 bases, J lost 4 bases, and 13 bases lay in between. Germline CDR1 ENHRY, CDR2 SYGVKD. The CDR3 contains 14 residues. The source is a woman under 40 with Graves' hyperthyroidism. The chain employs TRBV10-3 and TRBJ1-2; possible D gene TRBD1, 5 bases. Sequenced material: blood. For the CDR3, the DNA is TGTGCCATCAGTGTTGGGGACGGAAGCTATGGCTACACCTTC. Translating it yields CAISVGDGSYGYTF.